This T cell receptor beta chain was recovered during a study of glioma-infiltrating T cells after dendritic cell vaccination. Study-wide context: Patients received three intradermal dendritic cell vaccine injections at biweekly intervals.

The CDR3 is made up of 14 amino acids. In germline, CDR1 is MDHEN, CDR2 SYDVKM. The V gene lost 3 bases and the J gene lost 0 bases, with 8 bases spanning the gap. TCRdb's table, derived via immunoSEQ multiplex PCR, lists solely in-frame clones and lacks some. The sample gives about 92,000 clones, approximately 90% of which show up once; about a sixth is in the top ten. The source material was blood, sampled before dendritic cell vaccination. This chain uses TRBV28 with TRBJ1-2; D call uncertain. The source is a human donor with glioblastoma. The CDR3 region has the DNA TGTGCCAGCAGTTTGTCACTAACTAACTATGGCTACACCTTC. Translation gives CASSLSLTNYGYTF.